Shown below are 24 T cell receptor beta chains from a single sample sequenced in a study of spatial heterogeneity in lung cancer. One entry per CDR3 protein, called by TCRdb with MiXCR from the 5' RACE reads. The table shows about 47,000 distinct CDR3 sequences, with 12% occurring only once. The time point: sample taken at primary tumor resection. Frozen PBMC, nontumor lung or tumor provided whole RNA, which was sequenced unsorted. The sample consisted of PBMCs, taken at surgery. These receptors all come from a female donor with early-stage non-small cell lung cancer.

The gene calls are TRBV7-9 and TRBJ1-5; 10 nucleotides match TRBD1. The CDR3 sequence is 14 residues long. Germline V gives CDR1 SEHNR, CDR2 FQNEAQ (reference sequence). V lost 5 bases to trimming and J lost 9 bases; unmatched junction nucleotides: 7. The CDR3 DNA reads TGTGCCAGCAGCCCGGGGACAGGGGATTTGCCCCAGCATTTT. It yields the protein CASSPGTGDLPQHF.

This clonotype appeared many times. The V and J genes are TRBV29-1 and TRBJ2-1, with 7 bases lining up with TRBD1. J was trimmed by 8 bases and V by 6 bases; bases with no gene match: 1. The CDR3 is made up of 10 amino acids. Germline CDR1 reads SQVTM; CDR2 reads ANQGSEA. The CDR3 spells CSVGTDEQFF. The CDR3 DNA reads TGCAGCGTGGGGACAGATGAGCAGTTCTTC.

In this sample, this clonotype turned up a few times. The junction departs from the called germline gene at one end, perhaps through a read error. V and J are TRBV9 and TRBJ2-5, with D possibly TRBD1 on 5 matching bases. CDR3 length: 21 amino acids. Germline V gene lookup returns CDR1 SGDLS and CDR2 YYNGEE. CDR3 coding DNA: TGTGCCAGCAGCAACCCCTCCTCCCAGGGTCCTCCGACTTCACACCAAGGGACCCAGTACTTC. This sequence encodes CASSNPSSQGPPTSHQGTQYF.

This chain connects TRBV12-3 or TRBV12-4 to TRBJ2-7, with 14 nucleotides matching TRBD2. CDR3 size: 17 residues. J gave up 0 bases and V 5 bases, and 6 bases lay outside the gene matches. The CDR3 sequence is CASSRTSGGPSSYEQYF. In DNA form, the CDR3 reads TGTGCCAGCAGTAGGACTAGCGGGGGGCCAAGCTCCTACGAGCAGTACTTC.

This chain connects TRBV7-9 to TRBJ2-6; 8 nucleotides match TRBD2. Germline V lookup: CDR1 SEHNR, CDR2 FQNEAQ (reference sequence). With 5 bases clipped from V and 2 bases from J, the junction kept 8 bases outside the gene matches. The CDR3 is made up of 17 amino acids. CDR3 loop: CASSPLTGGAGANVLTF. The CDR3 DNA is TGTGCCAGCAGCCCACTTACGGGGGGGGCTGGGGCCAACGTCCTGACTTTC. The full variable domain, with the rest looked up from reference TRBV7-9 and TRBJ2-6, is DTGVSQNPRHKITKRGQNVTFRCDPISEHNRLYWYRQTLGQGPEFLTYFQNEAQLEKSRLLSDRFSAERPKGSFSTLEIQRTEQGDSAMYLCASSPLTGGAGANVLTFGAGSRLTVL.

This clonotype was observed at least ten times. The chain recombines TRBV7-2 with TRBJ1-1, with 11 bases lining up with TRBD1. CDR1 and CDR2 (germline): SGHTA, FQGNSA. CDR3 length: 15 residues. The V and J ends lost 4 bases and 4 bases, in that order; junction bases with no gene match: 5. The CDR3 is CASSSQGTGGTEAFF. CDR3 DNA sequence: TGTGCCAGCAGCTCCCAGGGGACAGGGGGCACTGAAGCTTTCTTT.

This sequence joins TRBV3-1 and TRBJ1-1, with D uncertain. Trimming pared 4 bases from V and 1 base from J, leaving 4 bases between. The germline CDR1 and CDR2 sequences are LGHDT and YNNKEL (reference sequence). This CDR3 has 12 residues. The CDR3 loop reads CASSLENTEAFF. The CDR3 DNA sequence: TGTGCCAGCAGCCTAGAGAACACTGAAGCTTTCTTT.

This clonotype occurred a few times. One junction end disagrees with the germline gene, perhaps due to a read error. The rearrangement links TRBV7-9 to TRBJ1-3; tentative D call: TRBD1 (5 bases). Germline CDR1 and CDR2: SEHNR and FQNEAQ (reference sequence). This CDR3 comprises 17 residues. CDR3 nucleotides: TGTGCCAGCAGCCCCCGGGGGAATAGGGCCTCTGCAAACACCATATATTTT. It is translated as CASSPRGNRASANTIYF.

The V gene is TRBV7-2, the J gene TRBJ2-4; D may be TRBD1 or TRBD2 (5 bases each). The CDR3 is 14 residues long. Looked up from germline, CDR1 is SGHTA and CDR2 is FQGNSA. V was clipped by 1 base and J by 8 bases, with 12 bases between them. CDR3 loop: CASSLGRGADIQYF. The CDR3 DNA sequence: TGTGCCAGCAGCTTAGGGAGAGGGGCGGACATTCAGTACTTC.

This clonotype was seen a few times. J is TRBJ2-3 and V is TRBV19; D perhaps matches TRBD2 (5 bases). V lost 5 bases and J 3 bases, leaving 15 bases between the germline ends. The CDR3 length is 15 residues. The germline gives CDR1 LNHDA, CDR2 SQIVND (reference sequence). As DNA, the CDR3 is TGTGCCAGTAGTCTCCGGGAAGGTCTGACAGATACGCAGTATTTT. As protein: CASSLREGLTDTQYF.

The rearrangement joins TRBV7-9 to TRBJ1-1; 7 bases are shared with TRBD1. Trimming at V came to 5 bases and at J to 5 bases, leaving 11 bases not matched to a gene. Germline-derived CDR1 and CDR2 are SEHNR and FQNEAQ (reference sequence). The CDR3 is made up of 15 amino acids. The CDR3 loop is CASSLDETGRTEAFF. Here the CDR3 DNA reads TGTGCCAGCAGCCTAGATGAGACAGGGAGGACTGAAGCTTTCTTT.

This clonotype has a count of ten or more. The genes are TRBV7-2 and TRBJ2-4, with D perhaps matching TRBD2 (6 bases). The CDR3 has 15 amino acids. Germline-derived CDR1 and CDR2 are SGHTA and FQGNSA. V lost 4 bases and J 1 base, leaving 11 bases between the germline ends. The CDR3 spells CASSSGRGAKNIQYF. The CDR3 nucleotides read TGTGCCAGCAGCTCAGGACGGGGGGCCAAAAACATTCAGTACTTC. The complete variable domain, with remaining parts taken from reference TRBV7-2 and TRBJ2-4, reads GAGVSQSPSNKVTEKGKDVELRCDPISGHTALYWYRQSLGQGLEFLIYFQGNSAPDKSGLPSDRFSAERTGGSVSTLTIQRTQQEDSAVYLCASSSGRGAKNIQYFGAGTRLSVL.

This clonotype was detected a few times. The chain carries TRBV20-1 and TRBJ2-3; D not certain. The ends were cut back, 6 bases at V and 6 bases at J, with 19 bases in the middle. The CDR3 has 14 amino acids. The germline CDR1 and CDR2 sequences are DFQATT and SNEGSKA (reference sequence). The CDR3 is CSASPPAPRDTQYF. DNA for the CDR3: TGCAGTGCCTCTCCCCCGGCCCCCCGGGATACGCAGTATTTT.

This clonotype was found a few times. An end of the junction differs from the germline gene, which may be a read error. The gene calls are TRBV6-2 or TRBV6-3 and TRBJ2-7; 8 nucleotides agree with TRBD2. The germline V gene encodes CDR1 MNHEY and CDR2 SVGEGT. The CDR3 has 15 amino acids. The CDR3 region has the DNA TGTGCCAGCAGTTCGTCGGGAGGGGGTTCCTACGAGCTGTACTTC. Residues: CASSSSGGGSYELYF.

This clonotype was counted only a few times. The chain joins TRBV29-1 to TRBJ2-7, with D tentatively TRBD1 or TRBD2 (5 bases each). V lost 1 base and J lost 5, with 9 bases in between. CDR3 size: 12 residues. Germline V gene lookup returns CDR1 SQVTM and CDR2 ANQGSEA. In DNA form, the CDR3 reads TGCAGCGTTGAAGTTCGAGGGGACGAGCAGTACTTC. Encoded protein: CSVEVRGDEQYF.

This chain connects TRBV7-8 to TRBJ2-7, with TRBD1 identical over 8 bases. CDR1 and CDR2 (germline): SGHVS, FQNEAQ. CDR3 size: 15 residues. J gave up 2 bases and V 2 bases, and 5 bases lay outside the gene matches. CDR3 DNA sequence: TGTGCCAGCAGCTTATTGACAGGGGATACCTACGAGCAGTACTTC. Its protein product is CASSLLTGDTYEQYF.

This clonotype was picked up a small number of times. The chain uses TRBV6-2 or TRBV6-3 and TRBJ1-4; 8 bases agree with TRBD1. This CDR3 spans 16 amino acids. J lost 7 bases, V lost 6 bases, and 13 bases had no gene match. Germline loops: CDR1 MNHEY, CDR2 SVGEGT. CDR3 DNA sequence: TGTGCCAGCAGCCAGGACCAGACAGGGGAGCGTGAAAAACTGTTTTTT. Amino acid sequence: CASSQDQTGEREKLFF.

This clonotype was detected only a few times. At one end the junction does not follow the germline gene, possibly because of a read error. The chain carries TRBV5-4 and TRBJ2-5, with TRBD1 matching 7 bases. CDR1 and CDR2 from the germline V gene are SGHNT and YYREEE (reference sequence). The CDR3 is made up of 13 amino acids. The CDR3 sequence is CASSLGQQETQYF. The CDR3 coding sequence is TGCGCCAGCAGCTTGGGACAGCAAGAGACCCAGTACTTC.

This clonotype turned up a few times. CDR3 DNA: TGCGCCAGCAGCCGGACTAGCGGGGGGATAGATACGCAGTATTTT. Translation gives CASSRTSGGIDTQYF. The rearrangement links TRBV5-1 to TRBJ2-3; 14 bases are a match to TRBD2. This CDR3 spans 15 amino acids. V was pared by 4 bases and J by 5 bases, with 3 bases of the junction left unmatched. Germline V gives CDR1 SGHRS, CDR2 YFSETQ.

This clonotype has a count of ten or more. J is TRBJ1-2 and V is TRBV5-5; TRBD1 matches at 12 bases. The germline gives CDR1 SGHKS, CDR2 YYEKEE (reference sequence). The CDR3 runs 12 residues. Trimming removed 6 bases from V and 13 bases from J; junction bases left unmatched: 7. CDR3 in amino acids: CASTRDRGLCTF. CDR3 bases: TGTGCCAGCACCCGGGACAGGGGGCTCTGCACCTTC. Drawing the rest from reference TRBV5-5 and TRBJ1-2, the complete variable domain is DAGVTQSPTHLIKTRGQQVTLRCSPISGHKSVSWYQQVLGQGPQFIFQYYEKEERGRGNFPDRFSARQFPNYSSELNVNALLLGDSALYLCASTRDRGLCTFGSGTRLTVV.

V usage is TRBV7-9 and J usage is TRBJ1-3; 7 nucleotides align to TRBD1. This CDR3 has 12 residues. Germline CDR1 SEHNR, CDR2 FQNEAQ (reference sequence). Trimming at V came to 5 bases and at J to 7 bases, leaving 2 bases not matched to a gene. As DNA, the CDR3 is TGTGCCAGCAGCCCGACAGGGAACACCATATATTTT. Protein product: CASSPTGNTIYF.

This clonotype has only one observation. The chain uses TRBV2 and TRBJ2-5; D not resolved. With 8 bases removed from V and 1 base from J, the gap between germline ends came to 8 bases. CDR1 is SNHLY and CDR2 is FYNNEI in the germline V gene. The CDR3 consists of 12 residues. CDR3 bases: TGTGCCAGCGACGAAAGCCAAGAGACCCAGTACTTC. It codes for CASDESQETQYF.

This clonotype appeared many times. V is TRBV5-1 and J is TRBJ2-2, with 7 bases aligning to TRBD1. Germline V gives CDR1 SGHRS, CDR2 YFSETQ. The J segment lost 2 bases and the V segment lost 2 bases, leaving 6 bases of the junction unmatched. The CDR3 totals 16 residues. CDR3 amino acids: CASSFTGAINTGELFF. The CDR3, as DNA: TGCGCCAGCAGCTTCACAGGGGCTATAAACACCGGGGAGCTGTTTTTT.

The chain links TRBV19 to TRBJ1-2, with 11 bases aligning to TRBD1. CDR1 is LNHDA and CDR2 is SQIVND in the germline V gene (reference sequence). Losses at the gene ends were 0 bases for V and 7 bases for J; bases not matched to a gene: 7. This CDR3 is 16 amino acids long. The CDR3 sequence: CASSIDLDRGPLGYTF. In DNA form, the CDR3 reads TGTGCCAGTAGTATAGACCTGGACAGGGGGCCTCTTGGCTACACCTTC.